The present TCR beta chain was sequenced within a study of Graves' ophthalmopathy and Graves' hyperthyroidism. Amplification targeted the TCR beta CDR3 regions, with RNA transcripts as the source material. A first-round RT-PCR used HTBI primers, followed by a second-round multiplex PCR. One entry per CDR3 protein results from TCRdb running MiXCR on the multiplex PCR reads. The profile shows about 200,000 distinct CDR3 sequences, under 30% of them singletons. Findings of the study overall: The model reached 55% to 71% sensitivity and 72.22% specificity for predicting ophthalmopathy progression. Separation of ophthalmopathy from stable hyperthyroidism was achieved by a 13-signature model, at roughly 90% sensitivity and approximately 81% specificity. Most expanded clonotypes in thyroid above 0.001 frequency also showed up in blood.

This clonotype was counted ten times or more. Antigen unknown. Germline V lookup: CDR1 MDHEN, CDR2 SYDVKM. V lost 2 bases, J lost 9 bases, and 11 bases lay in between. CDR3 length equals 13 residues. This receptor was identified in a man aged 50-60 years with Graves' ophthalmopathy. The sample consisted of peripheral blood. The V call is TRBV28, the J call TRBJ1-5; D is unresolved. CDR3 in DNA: TGTGCCAGCAGTTTAATCGGGAGTCGGCCCCAGCATTTT. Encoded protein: CASSLIGSRPQHF. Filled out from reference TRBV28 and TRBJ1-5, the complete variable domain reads DVKVTQSSRYLVKRTGEKVFLECVQDMDHENMFWYRQDPGLGLRLIYFSYDVKMKEKGDIPEGYSVSREKKERFSLILESASTNQTSMYLCASSLIGSRPQHFGDGTRLSIL.